Following are 11 T cell receptor beta chains from one sample sequenced in a study of PD-L1 blockade in urothelial cancer. Time point here: peripheral blood 6 weeks after treatment start. TCRdb's table, derived via immunoSEQ multiplex PCR, lists solely in-frame clones and lacks some. The sample contains about 130,000 clones, more than 75% of which appear only once. The sample here was PBMCs, taken around atezolizumab (anti-PD-L1) treatment. Every receptor here comes from a man in his fifties or sixties with urothelial cancer.

This chain uses TRBV11-3 with TRBJ2-1; D unclear. CDR1 and CDR2 from the germline V gene are SGHNT and YENEEA. V was cut by 4 bases and J by 7 bases, with 8 bases left in between. This CDR3 comprises 12 residues. In nucleotides, the CDR3 is TGTGCCAGCAGCTCGTGGCCGAATGAGCAGTTCTTC. Protein sequence: CASSSWPNEQFF.

Here the CDR3 DNA reads TGTGCCAGCAGTGATTCCGGGACTAGCTACAATGAGCAGTTCTTC. It is translated as CASSDSGTSYNEQFF. The V and J genes are TRBV6-4 and TRBJ2-1; TRBD2 agrees at 8 bases. This CDR3 region has 15 residues. The V gene end was trimmed by 3 bases and the J gene end by 3 bases; junction bases not matched to a gene: 4. The V gene's germline CDR1 is MRHNA and CDR2 SNTAGT.

The rearrangement links TRBV18 to TRBJ1-2; 8 bases are a match to TRBD1. The V gene's germline CDR1 is KGHSH and CDR2 LQKENI. The CDR3 contains 13 residues. The V segment lost 6 bases and the J segment 8 bases; nucleotides outside the gene matches: 8. The CDR3 protein is CASSTGTGYGYTF. The CDR3 DNA follows: TGTGCCAGCTCTACCGGGACAGGTTACGGCTACACCTTC.

The chain has TRBV30 and TRBJ2-7, with 7 bases matching TRBD2. After removal of 8 bases from V and 7 bases from J, the junction contained 11 bases not matched to a gene. The CDR3 covers 12 residues. The germline gives CDR1 GTSNPN, CDR2 SVGIG (reference sequence). CDR3 sequence reads: CAGRLAASEQYF. The CDR3 nucleotides are TGTGCCGGCCGACTAGCAGCGAGTGAGCAGTACTTC.

The V call is TRBV7-6, the J call TRBJ2-5; 9 bases fit TRBD1. The V and J ends lost 5 bases and 4 bases, in that order; junction bases with no gene match: 5. There are 14 residues in the CDR3. Germline loops: CDR1 SGHVS, CDR2 FNYEAQ. The CDR3 nucleotides are TGTGCCAGCAGCCCGGGGACAGGGCTAGAGACCCAGTACTTC. Residues: CASSPGTGLETQYF.

This clone was counted a single time. V and J are TRBV28 and TRBJ2-1; TRBD2 agrees at 8 bases. Trimming removed 6 bases from V and 0 bases from J; junction bases left unmatched: 7. From germline, CDR1 is MDHEN and CDR2 SYDVKM. The CDR3 extends over 16 amino acids. CDR3: CASRGLAASSYNEQFF. In DNA, the CDR3 is TGTGCCAGCAGAGGACTAGCAGCAAGCTCCTACAATGAGCAGTTCTTC.

The chain has TRBV6-1 and TRBJ1-3; D call uncertain. The CDR3 spans 14 residues. Germline V gene sequence: CDR1 MNHNS, CDR2 SASEGT. The V gene lost 10 bases and the J gene lost 0 bases, with 13 bases spanning the gap. The CDR3 bases are TGTGCCACTGTTCTGGAGCTCTCTGGAAACACCATATATTTT. This codes for CATVLELSGNTIYF.

This clone was found a few times. The chain has TRBV7-6 and TRBJ2-7, with 10 bases that match TRBD2. The V segment lost 4 bases and the J segment 6 bases; nucleotides outside the gene matches: 9. CDR3 length: 15 amino acids. CDR1 is SGHVS and CDR2 is FNYEAQ in the germline V gene. The DNA of the CDR3 is TGTGCCAGCAGCTCCCAAGCGGGAGGGCCGACCGAGCAGTACTTC. Translated: CASSSQAGGPTEQYF.

This rearrangement joins TRBV28 to TRBJ2-2; D possibly corresponds to TRBD1 (5 bases). Germline loops: CDR1 MDHEN, CDR2 SYDVKM. There are 13 residues in the CDR3. V dropped 6 bases and J dropped 1 base, with 6 bases sitting between them. The CDR3 loop is CASRGQNTGELFF. DNA of the CDR3: TGTGCCAGCAGAGGACAGAACACCGGGGAGCTGTTTTTT.

The genes are TRBV27 and TRBJ1-2, with D maybe TRBD1 (5 bases). V lost 6 bases and J 4 bases, leaving 15 bases between the germline ends. Germline-derived CDR1 and CDR2 are MNHEY and SMNVEV (reference sequence). The CDR3 runs to 14 residues. Here the CDR3 reads CASREGWGGYGYTF. CDR3 in DNA: TGTGCCAGCAGGGAGGGGTGGGGTGGCTATGGCTACACCTTC.

This clone was seen just once. The chain combines TRBV11-3 with TRBJ2-3, with TRBD2 matching 8 bases. Unmatched junction bases numbered 6, after V lost 3 bases and J lost 10 bases. Germline loops: CDR1 SGHNT, CDR2 YENEEA. This CDR3 region has 13 residues. The CDR3 loop is CASSFFREGAQYF. In DNA, the CDR3 is TGTGCCAGCAGCTTTTTTCGGGAGGGGGCGCAGTATTTT.